This entry concerns a single TCR beta chain. Its target is unknown. Clones were sequenced by immunoSEQ multiplex PCR, and TCRdb holds only the in-frame ones, with some missing. This sample has under 90,000 clones; about 86% occur once, and the top ten carry approximately 0.93%. This specimen belongs to a study of OX40 agonist ivuxolimab in advanced cancers. Study-wide points: Mean expanded clone counts were higher in CD8+ than CD4+ T cells. Both CD4+ and CD8+ T cell populations in blood had undergone clonal expansion by week 6 at 0.1 to 3.0 mg/kg.

J was trimmed by 6 bases and V by 0 bases; bases with no gene match: 5. The CDR3 sequence is 15 residues long. Germline V gene lookup returns CDR1 SGHTA and CDR2 FQGNSA. The receptor's source is an adult with an advanced solid tumor such as melanoma, head and neck, liver or kidney cancer. The chain has TRBV7-2 and TRBJ2-1; 7 nucleotides agree with TRBD2. This specimen consisted of CD4+ or CD8+ T cells sorted from blood, obtained in a trial of the OX40 agonist ivuxolimab. The CDR3 loop reads CASSLAGGPSNEQFF. DNA of the CDR3: TGTGCCAGCAGCTTAGCGGGAGGGCCGAGCAATGAGCAGTTCTTC. Full variable domain (remainder filled in from reference TRBV7-2 and TRBJ2-1): GAGVSQSPSNKVTEKGKDVELRCDPISGHTALYWYRQSLGQGLEFLIYFQGNSAPDKSGLPSDRFSAERTGGSVSTLTIQRTQQEDSAVYLCASSLAGGPSNEQFFGPGTRLTVL.